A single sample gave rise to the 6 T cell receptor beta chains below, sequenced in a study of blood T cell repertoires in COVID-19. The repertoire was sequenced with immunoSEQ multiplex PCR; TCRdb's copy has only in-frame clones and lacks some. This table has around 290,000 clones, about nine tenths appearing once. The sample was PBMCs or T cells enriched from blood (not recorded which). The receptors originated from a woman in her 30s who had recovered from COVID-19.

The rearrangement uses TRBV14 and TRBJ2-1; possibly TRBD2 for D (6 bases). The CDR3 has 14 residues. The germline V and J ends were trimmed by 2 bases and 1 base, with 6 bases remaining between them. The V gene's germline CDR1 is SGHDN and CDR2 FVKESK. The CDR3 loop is CASSQLASYNEQFF. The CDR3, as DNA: TGTGCCAGCAGCCAACTAGCGTCCTACAATGAGCAGTTCTTC.

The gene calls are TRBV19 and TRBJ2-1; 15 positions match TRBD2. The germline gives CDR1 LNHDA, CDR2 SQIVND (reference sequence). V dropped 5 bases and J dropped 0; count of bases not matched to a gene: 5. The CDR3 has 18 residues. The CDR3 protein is CASSLGTSGRSSYNEQFF. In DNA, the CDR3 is TGTGCCAGTAGTTTAGGGACTAGCGGGAGGAGCTCCTACAATGAGCAGTTCTTC.

As DNA, the CDR3 is TGTGCCAGTAGGTGGGACAGGGGATTGGAGACTGAAGCTTTCTTT. It specifies CASRWDRGLETEAFF. This chain uses TRBV19 with TRBJ1-1; 10 nucleotides agree with TRBD1. V shed 6 bases, J shed 5 bases, and the junction held 9 bases outside the gene matches. Germline-derived CDR1 and CDR2 are LNHDA and SQIVND (reference sequence). The CDR3 is 15 amino acids.

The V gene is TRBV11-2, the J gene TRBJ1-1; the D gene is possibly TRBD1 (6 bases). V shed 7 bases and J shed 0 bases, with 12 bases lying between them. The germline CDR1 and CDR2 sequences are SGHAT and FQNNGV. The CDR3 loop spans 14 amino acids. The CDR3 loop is CASKMDSMNTEAFF. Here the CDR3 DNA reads TGTGCCAGCAAAATGGACAGTATGAACACTGAAGCTTTCTTT.

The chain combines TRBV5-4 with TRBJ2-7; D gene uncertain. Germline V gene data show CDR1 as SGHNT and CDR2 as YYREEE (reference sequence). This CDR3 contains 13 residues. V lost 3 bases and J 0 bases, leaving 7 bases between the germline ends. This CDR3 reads CASSSQNSYEQYF. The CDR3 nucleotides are TGTGCCAGCAGCTCACAAAACTCCTACGAGCAGTACTTC.

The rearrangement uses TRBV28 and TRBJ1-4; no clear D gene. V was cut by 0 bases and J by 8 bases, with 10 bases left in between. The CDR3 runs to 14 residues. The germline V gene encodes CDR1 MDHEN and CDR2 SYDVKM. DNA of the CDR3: TGTGCCAGCAGTTTATGGAGAGGAGGGGAAAAACTGTTTTTT. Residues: CASSLWRGGEKLFF.